Presented here are 15 T cell receptor beta chains from one specimen sequenced in a study of blood T cells in healthy people across ages. Then a second PCR, running roughly 7 to 11 cycles, was carried out with a sample-barcoded 5' primer and a J-beta primer mix. TCRdb recomputed calls from the 5' RACE reads with MiXCR, one row per CDR3 protein. The sample has about 1.8 million distinct CDR3 sequences; approximately 50% are singletons. The sequenced sample was blood. These TCRs come from a woman between 35 and 50 years old in good health.

The rearrangement links TRBV24-1 to TRBJ2-5; 13 nucleotides agree with TRBD2. The CDR3 runs 16 residues. Per germline, CDR1 KGHDR and CDR2 SFDVKD. The junction had 10 bases not matched to a gene; V was cut back by 2 bases and J by 11 bases. The CDR3 loop is CATSDSLAGGLNEQYF. For the CDR3, the DNA is TGTGCCACCAGTGATTCACTAGCGGGGGGGCTAAATGAGCAGTACTTC.

This clonotype was counted between two and nine times. V and J are TRBV12-5 and TRBJ2-7, with 8 bases that match TRBD1. The J call may be faulty, since TRBJ2-4 better matches the DNA end. CDR3 length: 14 amino acids. Germline V gene data show CDR1 as LGHNT and CDR2 as FRNRAP. CDR3 residues: CASASDRARNIQYF. The CDR3 DNA follows: TGTGCTAGTGCCTCGGACAGGGCGCGGAACATTCAGTACTTC.

J is TRBJ2-1 and V is TRBV6-5; 10 bases are shared with TRBD2. Trimming took 6 bases from V and 8 from J; bases not matched to a gene: 10. This CDR3 spans 15 amino acids. CDR1 is MNHEY, CDR2 SVGAGI, per germline. The CDR3 DNA sequence: TGTGCCAGCAGGACGAGCGGGGGGGCGAGTCATGAGCAGTTCTTC. Residues: CASRTSGGASHEQFF.

The chain links TRBV9 to TRBJ2-3, with 8 bases lining up with TRBD2. The germline V gene has CDR1 SGDLS and CDR2 YYNGEE. V dropped 0 bases and J dropped 0; count of bases not matched to a gene: 3. The CDR3 is 16 amino acids. The CDR3 nucleotides are TGTGCCAGCAGCGTAGAGGCGGGGGGTAGCACAGATACGCAGTATTTT. Translating it yields CASSVEAGGSTDTQYF.

This chain joins TRBV20-1 and TRBJ2-7; possibly TRBD2 for D (5 bases). The CDR3 extends over 16 amino acids. The germline V and J ends were trimmed by 1 base and 3 bases, with 19 bases remaining between them. Looked up from germline, CDR1 is DFQATT and CDR2 is SNEGSKA (reference sequence). DNA for the CDR3: TGCAGTGCTAGAGGCCGGGATCCGGTCGGCTACTACGAGCAGTACTTC. Protein product: CSARGRDPVGYYEQYF.

The chain recombines TRBV4-1 with TRBJ2-3, with D uncertain. Germline values: CDR1 MGHRA, CDR2 YSYEKL. This CDR3 is built from 13 residues. V was pared by 1 base and J by 6 bases, with 8 bases between. CDR3 sequence reads: CASSQALVDTQYF. The CDR3 region has the DNA TGCGCCAGCAGCCAAGCTTTAGTCGATACGCAGTATTTT.

V and J are TRBV20-1 and TRBJ1-6; D possibly corresponds to TRBD1 (5 bases). Germline CDR1 reads DFQATT; CDR2 reads SNEGSKA (reference sequence). With 3 bases removed from V and 8 bases from J, the gap between germline ends came to 14 bases. The length of the CDR3 is 14 residues. The CDR3 loop is CSASNRDGDSPLHF. In nucleotides, the CDR3 is TGCAGTGCTAGTAATAGGGACGGGGATTCACCCCTCCACTTT.

J is TRBJ2-7 and V is TRBV4-2, with 7 bases that match TRBD1. Per the germline V gene, CDR1 is LGHNA and CDR2 is YNFKEQ. There are 15 residues in the CDR3. Trimming took 0 bases from V and 1 from J; bases not matched to a gene: 3. CDR3 DNA sequence: TGTGCCAGCAGCCAAGACGGGACAGCTTCCTACGAGCAGTACTTC. It encodes CASSQDGTASYEQYF.

The rearrangement uses TRBV29-1 and TRBJ2-5; 7 bases match TRBD1. The CDR3 runs to 14 residues. V was pared by 0 bases and J by 4 bases, with 5 bases of the junction left unmatched. CDR1 and CDR2 (germline): SQVTM, ANQGSEA. This CDR3 is CSVEDDRVGETQYF. The CDR3 DNA follows: TGCAGCGTTGAAGACGACAGGGTCGGAGAGACCCAGTACTTC.

This clonotype was observed a few times. The V call is TRBV25-1, the J call TRBJ2-5; TRBD2 matches 7 bases. This CDR3 spans 16 amino acids. V shed 7 bases and J 3 bases; nucleotides not matched to a gene: 14. Germline V gives CDR1 MGHDK, CDR2 SYGVNS. CDR3 coding DNA: TGTGCCAGCACCCCGACGCTGGGGGGGGTGGAAGAGACCCAGTACTTC. Residues: CASTPTLGGVEETQYF.

The chain recombines TRBV11-2 with TRBJ2-1, with 13 nucleotides matching TRBD2. The CDR3 is made up of 17 amino acids. Looked up from germline, CDR1 is SGHAT and CDR2 is FQNNGV. J lost 6 bases, V lost 2 bases, and 7 bases had no gene match. CDR3 coding DNA: TGTGCCAGCAGCTTATTCGGACTAGCGGGGGCATTCAATGAGCAGTTCTTC. This codes for CASSLFGLAGAFNEQFF.

The chain employs TRBV28 and TRBJ2-4; D is ambiguous. The CDR3 consists of 13 residues. V was trimmed by 10 bases and J by 5 bases, leaving 15 bases between them. Germline V gives CDR1 MDHEN, CDR2 SYDVKM. The CDR3 bases are TGTGCCACCAGAAGACTCCCCGAAAACATTCAGTACTTC. This codes for CATRRLPENIQYF.

This sequence joins TRBV6-2 or TRBV6-3 and TRBJ2-7; a possible D gene is TRBD2 (6 bases). CDR3 size: 15 residues. V was shortened by 6 bases and J by 0 bases, with 15 bases between the two germline ends. Germline-derived CDR1 and CDR2 are MNHEY and SVGEGT. CDR3 sequence (DNA): TGTGCCAGCAGGGGGTCGGAGGGGAGCTCCTACGAGCAGTACTTC. Protein: CASRGSEGSSYEQYF.

This clonotype has a handful of counts. The rearrangement uses TRBV4-3 and TRBJ2-7; no clear D gene. CDR1 LGHNA and CDR2 YSLEER come from the germline V gene. The CDR3 loop spans 15 amino acids. Trimming removed 0 bases at V and 0 bases at J, with 9 bases between. The CDR3, as DNA: TGCGCCAGCAGCCAAGATGTAGCCGGCTCCTACGAGCAGTACTTC. Its protein product is CASSQDVAGSYEQYF.

The sample holds one count of this clonotype. This chain links TRBV27 with TRBJ1-4, with no clear D. The CDR3 contains 12 residues. V lost 6 bases and J 4 bases, leaving 6 bases between the germline ends. Germline V gene data show CDR1 as MNHEY and CDR2 as SMNVEV (reference sequence). CDR3 nucleotide sequence: TGTGCCAGCAGAACCTTTAATGAAAAACTGTTTTTT. Protein sequence: CASRTFNEKLFF.